The 29 T cell receptor beta chains below were found in one sample sequenced in a study of blood T cell repertoires in COVID-19. This table comes from immunoSEQ multiplex PCR, and its TCRdb copy is limited to in-frame clones, with some not included. The repertoire has approximately 450,000 clones, roughly 87% of them found once; the top ten carry roughly 1.9%. What was sequenced was PBMCs or T cells enriched from blood (not recorded which). The receptors were gathered from a woman between 18 and 29 years old with acute COVID-19.

The gene calls are TRBV9 and TRBJ2-5, with a possible D match to TRBD1 (6 bases). Germline CDR1 reads SGDLS; CDR2 reads YYNGEE. V lost 0 bases, J lost 0 bases, and 9 bases lay in between. CDR3 length: 15 amino acids. The CDR3 nucleotides are TGTGCCAGCAGCGTAGTTCGACAGGACCAAGAGACCCAGTACTTC. This translates into CASSVVRQDQETQYF.

The J gene is TRBJ2-7, the V gene TRBV5-5, with 8 bases that match TRBD2. The CDR3 extends over 15 amino acids. CDR1 is SGHKS, CDR2 YYEKEE, per germline (reference sequence). Trimming at V came to 0 bases and at J to 2 bases, leaving 4 bases not matched to a gene. In nucleotides, the CDR3 is TGTGCCAGCAGCTTGGTTAGCGGGGAAGCCTACGAGCAGTACTTC. The encoded protein is CASSLVSGEAYEQYF.

CDR3 bases: TGTGCCAGCAGCCCCGCGCAAGACTACGAGCAGTACTTC. Its translation: CASSPAQDYEQYF. The chain has TRBV9 and TRBJ2-7, with D unclear. Germline V gives CDR1 SGDLS, CDR2 YYNGEE. Deletions cut 4 bases from V and 3 bases from J, with 11 bases between. The length of the CDR3 is 13 residues. The full variable domain, in which reference TRBV9 and TRBJ2-7 provide the parts outside the CDR3, is DSGVTQTPKHLITATGQRVTLRCSPRSGDLSVYWYQQSLDQGLQFLIQYYNGEERAKGNILERFSAQQFPDLHSELNLSSLELGDSALYFCASSPAQDYEQYFGPGTRLTVT.

The chain couples TRBV7-3 to TRBJ2-3, with D possibly being TRBD1 (5 bases). CDR1 is SGHTA and CDR2 is FQGTGA in the germline V gene. This CDR3 region has 15 residues. The V end lost 2 bases, the J end lost 2 bases, and 11 bases lay between the germline ends. CDR3 sequence reads: CASSLQGRPTDTQYF. Here the CDR3 DNA reads TGTGCCAGCAGCTTACAGGGCAGGCCCACAGATACGCAGTATTTT.

The gene calls are TRBV19 and TRBJ2-4; 8 nucleotides agree with TRBD1. The germline V gene has CDR1 LNHDA and CDR2 SQIVND (reference sequence). The J segment lost 4 bases and the V segment lost 10 bases, leaving 6 bases of the junction unmatched. The CDR3 runs to 13 residues. The CDR3 loop is CATEDREKNIQYF. The CDR3 DNA sequence: TGTGCCACCGAGGACAGGGAAAAAAACATTCAGTACTTC.

The chain is built from TRBV10-2 and TRBJ2-1; 10 bases agree with TRBD1. Germline CDR1 reads WSHSY; CDR2 reads SAAADI. V lost 8 bases, J lost 7 bases, and 14 bases stayed unmatched. The CDR3 length is 16 residues. DNA for the CDR3: TGCGCCAGCTGTAGCATCCCGGGACAGGGGATGAATGAGCAGTTCTTC. Amino acid sequence: CASCSIPGQGMNEQFF.

V and J are TRBV7-9 and TRBJ1-1; weak D call: TRBD1 (6 bases). V was trimmed by 6 bases and J by 1 base, leaving 12 bases between them. The CDR3 extends over 14 amino acids. The V gene's germline CDR1 is SEHNR and CDR2 FQNEAQ (reference sequence). Here the CDR3 reads CASSPGTQNTEAFF. DNA for the CDR3: TGTGCCAGCAGTCCCGGGACACAGAACACTGAAGCTTTCTTT.

J is TRBJ1-4 and V is TRBV6-5, with 8 bases identical to TRBD1. Germline CDR1 is MNHEY and CDR2 is SVGAGI. J gave up 10 bases and V 0 bases, and 4 bases lay outside the gene matches. The CDR3 loop spans 14 amino acids. The DNA of the CDR3 is TGTGCCAGCAGTTACTCGAACGACAGGGGAAAACTGTTTTTT. Translated, it gives CASSYSNDRGKLFF.

This sequence joins TRBV13 and TRBJ1-1; TRBD1 is a possible D gene (5 bases). The CDR3 extends over 16 amino acids. With 5 bases removed from V and 1 base from J, the gap between germline ends came to 17 bases. CDR1 and CDR2 from the germline V gene are PRHDT and FYEKMQ (reference sequence). CDR3 in amino acids: CASSPSVGRANTEAFF. As DNA, the CDR3 is TGTGCCAGCAGCCCAAGCGTGGGCAGGGCGAACACTGAAGCTTTCTTT.

V usage is TRBV19 and J usage is TRBJ2-1; TRBD1 matches at 8 bases. CDR1 and CDR2 (germline): LNHDA, SQIVND (reference sequence). The V and J ends lost 7 bases and 2 bases, in that order; junction bases with no gene match: 10. This CDR3 is built from 16 residues. In DNA, the CDR3 is TGTGCCAGTAATCTGGACCTGACAGGGGCCTACAATGAGCAGTTCTTC. Encoded protein: CASNLDLTGAYNEQFF.

V gene TRBV10-3 combines with J gene TRBJ2-7; 12 bases fit TRBD1. The CDR3 length is 16 residues. Looked up from germline, CDR1 is ENHRY and CDR2 is SYGVKD. V lost 2 bases to trimming and J lost 5 bases; unmatched junction nucleotides: 7. CDR3 protein: CAISEKGGQGANEQYF. The CDR3 nucleotides are TGTGCCATCAGTGAGAAAGGGGGACAGGGGGCCAACGAGCAGTACTTC.

This chain uses TRBV5-6 with TRBJ1-3; 7 bases map to TRBD1. V was pared by 10 bases and J by 1 base, with 8 bases of the junction left unmatched. Germline V gene data show CDR1 as SGHDT and CDR2 as YYEEEE. This CDR3 has 14 amino acids. For the CDR3, the DNA is TGTGCCGGGGGCAGGGGGGCTTCTGGAAACACCATATATTTT. It codes for CAGGRGASGNTIYF. The complete variable domain, with remaining parts taken from reference TRBV5-6 and TRBJ1-3, reads DAGVTQSPTHLIKTRGQQVTLRCSPKSGHDTVSWYQQALGQGPQFIFQYYEEEERQRGNFPDRFSGHQFPNYSSELNVNALLLGDSALYLCAGGRGASGNTIYFGEGSWLTVV.

The V and J genes are TRBV13 and TRBJ2-7; 10 bases line up with TRBD1. Germline CDR1 is PRHDT and CDR2 is FYEKMQ (reference sequence). V lost 4 bases and J lost 4; bases outside the gene matches: 7. The length of the CDR3 is 15 residues. DNA of the CDR3: TGTGCCAGCAGCTCTGGGACAGGGGTTGGGTACGAGCAGTACTTC. Translated, it gives CASSSGTGVGYEQYF.

This clone is a singleton in its sample. The chain recombines TRBV11-2 with TRBJ2-3, with TRBD1 as a possible D gene (5 bases). This CDR3 has 14 amino acids. The V end lost 3 bases, the J end lost 4 bases, and 11 bases lay between the germline ends. The V gene's germline CDR1 is SGHAT and CDR2 FQNNGV. CDR3 region: CASSFRRVADTQYF. The CDR3 region has the DNA TGTGCCAGCAGCTTCCGCAGGGTTGCAGATACGCAGTATTTT.

This chain connects TRBV28 to TRBJ2-7; maybe TRBD1 (6 bases). Trimming shortened V by 3 bases and J by 1 base, and 19 bases separated the two germline ends. The germline V gene has CDR1 MDHEN and CDR2 SYDVKM. This CDR3 is 17 amino acids long. The CDR3 reads CASSLPPPTGKSYEQYF. For the CDR3, the DNA is TGTGCCAGCAGTTTGCCCCCACCCACAGGGAAGTCCTACGAGCAGTACTTC.

This chain joins TRBV3-1 (or the pseudogene TRBV3-2) and TRBJ1-4, with 8 bases identical to TRBD1. CDR1 is LGHDT, CDR2 YNNKEL, per germline (reference sequence). V dropped 1 base and J dropped 4; count of bases not matched to a gene: 8. The CDR3 has 17 amino acids. The DNA of the CDR3 is TGTGCCAGCAGCCAAGTGGTGACAGGGGTACATAATGAAAAACTGTTTTTT. Translation gives CASSQVVTGVHNEKLFF.

The V gene is TRBV7-2, the J gene TRBJ2-5, with D tentatively TRBD2 (5 bases). V was shortened by 5 bases and J by 7 bases, with 11 bases between the two germline ends. The CDR3 is 12 residues long. Germline V gene data show CDR1 as SGHTA and CDR2 as FQGNSA. The CDR3 DNA is TGTGCCAGCAGCGAGCAAGGAGGGACCCAGTACTTC. This sequence encodes CASSEQGGTQYF.

The J gene is TRBJ2-1, the V gene TRBV14, with TRBD2 matching over 8 bases. The germline V gene encodes CDR1 SGHDN and CDR2 FVKESK. Germline trimming cut 4 bases from V and 9 bases from J; bases unmatched to any gene: 2. The CDR3 has 12 amino acids. The CDR3 spells CASSPGLVEQFF. Written as DNA, the CDR3 is TGTGCCAGCAGCCCGGGACTAGTTGAGCAGTTCTTC.

V gene TRBV9 combines with J gene TRBJ2-1; the match to TRBD1 covers 12 bases. CDR3 length: 16 amino acids. V lost 8 bases, J lost 8 bases, and 14 bases stayed unmatched. Per the germline V gene, CDR1 is SGDLS and CDR2 is YYNGEE. In DNA form, the CDR3 reads TGTGCCAGTACCCTCACGGGACAGGGGGCGTTGTATGAGCAGTTCTTC. Translating it yields CASTLTGQGALYEQFF. The variable domain in full, with the rest retrieved from reference TRBV9 and TRBJ2-1, is DSGVTQTPKHLITATGQRVTLRCSPRSGDLSVYWYQQSLDQGLQFLIQYYNGEERAKGNILERFSAQQFPDLHSELNLSSLELGDSALYFCASTLTGQGALYEQFFGPGTRLTVL.

V and J are TRBV5-1 and TRBJ2-3; 10 nucleotides align to TRBD2. Germline lookup yields CDR1 SGHRS and CDR2 YFSETQ. The V gene end was trimmed by 4 bases and the J gene end by 4 bases; junction bases not matched to a gene: 9. This CDR3 region has 16 residues. The CDR3 DNA sequence: TGCGCCAGCAGCCTTCCGGAAGCGGGAGGGTCAGATACGCAGTATTTT. It encodes CASSLPEAGGSDTQYF.

The chain has TRBV2 and TRBJ2-3; possibly TRBD2 for D (5 bases). The CDR3 covers 13 residues. Germline-derived CDR1 and CDR2 are SNHLY and FYNNEI. The V end lost 8 bases, the J end lost 6 bases, and 15 bases lay between the germline ends. CDR3 amino acids: CASGSPESDTQYF. The CDR3 region has the DNA TGTGCCAGCGGGAGTCCAGAATCGGATACGCAGTATTTT.

This sequence joins TRBV7-6 and TRBJ1-6, with a possible D match to TRBD1 (6 bases). The CDR3 spans 14 residues. In germline, CDR1 is SGHVS, CDR2 FNYEAQ. Trimming removed 1 base at V and 7 bases at J, with 8 bases between. DNA of the CDR3: TGTGCCAGCAGCTTAGGGACAGAAAATTCACCCCTCCACTTT. Translation: CASSLGTENSPLHF.

The CDR3 DNA sequence: TGTGCCAGCAGCTATTCGGACTATGGCTACACCTTC. It encodes CASSYSDYGYTF. The V gene is TRBV28, the J gene TRBJ1-2; no firm D call. Germline values: CDR1 MDHEN, CDR2 SYDVKM. The CDR3 sequence is 12 residues long. V lost 6 bases and J lost 3, with 8 bases in between.

The chain joins TRBV3-1 (or the pseudogene TRBV3-2) to TRBJ1-6; maybe TRBD1 (6 bases). The CDR3 runs 16 residues. CDR1 and CDR2 from the germline V gene are LGHDT and YNNKEL (reference sequence). Trimming shortened V by 4 bases and J by 1 base, and 11 bases separated the two germline ends. The CDR3 nucleotides are TGTGCCAGCAGCCCGAGCAGGGGATCCTATAATTCACCCCTCCACTTT. This encodes CASSPSRGSYNSPLHF.

The gene calls are TRBV5-1 and TRBJ2-7, with D possibly TRBD1 on 7 matching bases. Germline V gives CDR1 SGHRS, CDR2 YFSETQ. The germline V and J ends were trimmed by 4 bases and 0 bases, with 14 bases remaining between them. The CDR3 sequence is 15 residues long. CDR3 nucleotides: TGCGCCAGCAGCACAACAGGGGAGGACTCCTACGAGCAGTACTTC. Translated: CASSTTGEDSYEQYF.

The genes are TRBV9 and TRBJ1-2, with 8 bases identical to TRBD1. V lost 0 bases to trimming and J lost 6 bases; unmatched junction nucleotides: 7. Germline lookup yields CDR1 SGDLS and CDR2 YYNGEE. CDR3 size: 15 residues. The CDR3 here is CASSVAGGRSDGYTF. CDR3 nucleotide sequence: TGTGCCAGCAGCGTAGCAGGGGGCAGGTCGGATGGCTACACCTTC. The whole variable domain, filled in from reference TRBV9 and TRBJ1-2, reads DSGVTQTPKHLITATGQRVTLRCSPRSGDLSVYWYQQSLDQGLQFLIQYYNGEERAKGNILERFSAQQFPDLHSELNLSSLELGDSALYFCASSVAGGRSDGYTFGSGTRLTVV.

This clone is a singleton in its sample. As DNA, the CDR3 is TGTGCCAGCTCAATTGGGACAGGGGGTGAAAAACTGTTTTTT. This gives the protein CASSIGTGGEKLFF. The chain links TRBV18 to TRBJ1-4, with TRBD1 matching 11 bases. The CDR3 runs to 14 residues. Germline lookup yields CDR1 KGHSH and CDR2 LQKENI. V trimming: 5 bases; J trimming: 7 bases; junction bases outside the gene matches: 3.

This chain joins TRBV13 and TRBJ1-1; D not certain. The CDR3 sequence is 15 residues long. Deletions cut 0 bases from V and 4 bases from J, with 12 bases between. Germline V gene sequence: CDR1 PRHDT, CDR2 FYEKMQ (reference sequence). The CDR3 here is CASSLGTGFGTEAFF. The CDR3 region has the DNA TGTGCCAGCAGCTTAGGTACGGGGTTCGGCACTGAAGCTTTCTTT.

This chain joins TRBV24-1 and TRBJ1-2; 7 positions match TRBD1. The germline gives CDR1 KGHDR, CDR2 SFDVKD. The CDR3 runs to 13 residues. Trimming cost V 10 bases and J 3 bases; bases outside gene matches: 7. This chain's CDR3 is CATKGQDDYGYTF. The DNA of the CDR3 is TGTGCCACTAAAGGACAGGACGACTATGGCTACACCTTC.